This TCR beta chain was recorded in a study of Ad26.COV2.S vaccination and SARS-CoV-2 variants. General study findings and limits: Vaccinees displayed broader spike-specific TCR repertoires than placebo recipients. People who got the vaccine or the placebo had similar non-spike TCR breadth.

Note on this clone: What it binds is unknown.

The treatment: approximately 18 received Ad26.COV2.S at low or high dose, single or two shots; roughly 5 received placebo; per-sample allocation not given. Sampling was performed 63 days after the first vaccine or placebo injection. Libraries were prepared by immunoSEQ multiplex PCR; TCRdb keeps only in-frame clonotypes and omits some of them. The data contain 350,000 to 500,000 clones, 90% of them singletons. This CDR3 contains 14 residues. Germline lookup yields CDR1 SGDLS and CDR2 YYNGEE. Trimming removed 0 bases from V and 3 bases from J, with 7 bases in between. V gene TRBV9 combines with J gene TRBJ1-3; D call uncertain. Sequenced material: peripheral blood, taken in a trial of Ad26.COV2.S vaccine versus placebo. The TCR was taken from a person aged 18-65 years who received the Ad26.COV2.S COVID-19 vaccine or a placebo. The CDR3 DNA sequence: TGTGCCAGCAGCGTAGGGACCGTTGGAAACACCATATATTTT. The encoded protein is CASSVGTVGNTIYF.